Each of the 11 T cell receptor beta chains below was sequenced from the same sample in a study of blood T cell repertoires in COVID-19. Assay used: immunoSEQ multiplex PCR; TCRdb lists only in-frame clones, some missing. Of 130,000 to 150,000 clones listed, about four fifths are singletons. Specimen: peripheral blood. Receptors were obtained from a woman in her sixties or seventies with COVID-19, enrolled during active disease.

The chain joins TRBV19 to TRBJ2-5, with D possibly being TRBD2 (5 bases). Germline V gives CDR1 LNHDA, CDR2 SQIVND (reference sequence). V was trimmed by 2 bases and J by 5 bases, leaving 12 bases between them. The CDR3 contains 14 residues. The CDR3 protein is CASSINLAWETQYF. CDR3 in DNA: TGTGCCAGTAGTATAAATCTAGCATGGGAGACCCAGTACTTC.

The J gene is TRBJ1-2, the V gene TRBV6-5; 7 nucleotides align to TRBD1. The V and J ends lost 7 bases and 8 bases, in that order; junction bases with no gene match: 10. There are 13 residues in the CDR3. Germline-derived CDR1 and CDR2 are MNHEY and SVGAGI. The chain's CDR3 is CASTLDRAGGYTF. CDR3 nucleotide sequence: TGTGCCAGCACCTTAGACAGGGCTGGGGGCTACACCTTC.

This rearrangement joins TRBV5-1 to TRBJ1-3; no definite D call. Germline V gene data show CDR1 as SGHRS and CDR2 as YFSETQ. With 4 bases removed from V and 1 base from J, the gap between germline ends came to 15 bases. This CDR3 spans 16 amino acids. This CDR3 is CASSPMWGGSGNTIYF. The CDR3 DNA sequence: TGCGCCAGCAGCCCCATGTGGGGAGGGTCTGGAAACACCATATATTTT. The variable domain in full, with the rest retrieved from reference TRBV5-1 and TRBJ1-3, is KAGVTQTPRYLIKTRGQQVTLSCSPISGHRSVSWYQQTPGQGLQFLFEYFSETQRNKGNFPGRFSGRQFSNSRSEMNVSTLELGDSALYLCASSPMWGGSGNTIYFGEGSWLTVV.

The sample holds one count of this clone. The rearrangement links TRBV20-1 to TRBJ1-2; no reliable D call. V dropped 6 bases and J dropped 6 bases, with 11 bases sitting between them. The CDR3 runs 11 residues. Germline V lookup: CDR1 DFQATT, CDR2 SNEGSKA (reference sequence). The DNA of the CDR3 is TGCAGTGCACTCCCGTCCCATGGCTACACCTTC. Translating gives CSALPSHGYTF.

The chain uses TRBV5-8 and TRBJ2-3, with TRBD2 as a possible D gene (5 bases). The ends were cut back, 0 bases at V and 2 bases at J, with 7 bases in the middle. The CDR3 contains 14 residues. Germline assignment: CDR1 SGHTS and CDR2 YDEGEE. The CDR3 reads CASSLGLSTDTQYF. The CDR3 nucleotides are TGTGCCAGCAGCTTGGGACTATCCACAGATACGCAGTATTTT.

This clone turned up a few times. V usage is TRBV6-1 and J usage is TRBJ1-6; D not certain. The V gene's germline CDR1 is MNHNS and CDR2 SASEGT. Trimming took 2 bases from V and 8 from J, leaving 19 bases between them. The CDR3 runs 17 residues. CDR3 bases: TGTGCCAGCAGTGAATCGACGGTCGGGTTTGCGTATTCACCCCTCCACTTT. Its protein is CASSESTVGFAYSPLHF.

V gene TRBV7-2 combines with J gene TRBJ2-1; D is perhaps TRBD2 (6 bases). The V end lost 1 base, the J end lost 0 bases, and 7 bases lay between the germline ends. CDR3 length equals 15 residues. CDR1 is SGHTA, CDR2 FQGNSA, per germline. CDR3 amino acids: CASSLVAVSYNEQFF. Written as DNA, the CDR3 is TGTGCCAGCAGCTTAGTAGCGGTCTCCTACAATGAGCAGTTCTTC.

This clone was detected only a few times. The chain is built from TRBV5-1 and TRBJ1-1, with D unresolved. The CDR3 loop spans 12 amino acids. V lost 3 bases to trimming and J lost 1 base, with 4 bases between them. From germline, CDR1 is SGHRS and CDR2 YFSETQ. CDR3 in amino acids: CASSSGNTEAFF. CDR3 bases: TGCGCCAGCAGCTCCGGGAACACTGAAGCTTTCTTT.

For this clone: Distinct nucleotide sequences in the sample also encode this CDR3. The rearrangement uses TRBV29-1 and TRBJ1-1; 10 nucleotides line up with TRBD1. J lost 2 bases, V lost 7 bases, and 4 bases had no gene match. The CDR3 contains 13 residues. Germline V lookup: CDR1 SQVTM, CDR2 ANQGSEA. Here the CDR3 DNA reads TGCAGCGCTGACAGGGGGCTTAACACTGAAGCTTTCTTT. Amino acids: CSADRGLNTEAFF. The entire variable domain, with the rest obtained from reference TRBV29-1 and TRBJ1-1, is as follows: SAVISQKPSRDICQRGTSLTIQCQVDSQVTMMFWYRQQPGQSLTLIATANQGSEATYESGFVIDKFPISRPNLTFSTLTVSNMSPEDSSIYLCSADRGLNTEAFFGQGTRLTVV.

This clone was seen only a few times. The chain couples TRBV19 to TRBJ1-1; 8 nucleotides agree with TRBD1. In germline, CDR1 is LNHDA, CDR2 SQIVND (reference sequence). The CDR3 consists of 15 residues. The ends lost 3 bases at V and 0 bases at J; junction bases unmatched: 3. The DNA of the CDR3 is TGTGCCAGTAGTATCAGGGGGCGGATGAACACTGAAGCTTTCTTT. Its translation is CASSIRGRMNTEAFF.

This clone was counted once. This rearrangement joins TRBV7-9 to TRBJ2-3, with TRBD2 identical over 7 bases. Unmatched junction bases numbered 3, after V lost 5 bases and J lost 7 bases. The germline V gene encodes CDR1 SEHNR and CDR2 FQNEAQ (reference sequence). The CDR3 extends over 12 amino acids. The CDR3 sequence is CASSPGGYTQYF. Written as DNA, the CDR3 is TGTGCCAGCAGCCCCGGGGGGTATACGCAGTATTTT.